This entry features one T cell receptor (beta chain) sequence. Its antigen is undetermined. Regulatory T cells were sorted as CD4+CD25hiCD127low/negative. TCRdb's table, derived via immunoSEQ multiplex PCR, lists solely in-frame clones and lacks some. The sample records fewer than 25,000 clones, about 90% being singletons. Trimming removed 2 bases at V and 2 bases at J, with 7 bases between. The germline V gene encodes CDR1 SGHKS and CDR2 YYEKEE (reference sequence). CDR3 length: 13 amino acids. These data are taken from a study of B cell selection in AIRE deficiency. General study findings and limits: In TCRBV usage, CDR3 length and diversity, patient Tconv and Treg cells matched healthy donors.

The receptor was derived from a human donor in good health. The sample consisted of CD4+CD25+ Tregs sorted from PBMCs. V and J are TRBV5-5 and TRBJ1-2; D is unresolved. The CDR3, as DNA: TGTGCCAGCAGCTTAATAACCAACTATGGCTACACCTTC. Translating it yields CASSLITNYGYTF. Drawing the rest from reference TRBV5-5 and TRBJ1-2, the complete variable domain is DAGVTQSPTHLIKTRGQQVTLRCSPISGHKSVSWYQQVLGQGPQFIFQYYEKEERGRGNFPDRFSARQFPNYSSELNVNALLLGDSALYLCASSLITNYGYTFGSGTRLTVV.